A single sample is the source of the 22 T cell receptor beta chains below, sequenced in a study of Graves' ophthalmopathy and Graves' hyperthyroidism. Amplified TCR beta CDR3 regions were obtained using RNA transcripts as template. HTBI primers were used in a first-round RT-PCR, which preceded a second-round multiplex PCR. TCRdb processed the multiplex PCR reads anew with MiXCR; each CDR3 protein has one entry. The repertoire holds 340,000 or so distinct CDR3 sequences, roughly a sixth seen once, with more than 9% in the top ten. The source material was peripheral blood. These receptors all come from an adult man with Graves' ophthalmopathy.

This clonotype was seen more than once but under ten times. This chain links TRBV7-2 with TRBJ2-7; 11 nucleotides align to TRBD2. The J segment lost 4 bases and the V segment lost 3 bases, leaving 5 bases of the junction unmatched. The CDR3 covers 15 residues. The V gene's germline CDR1 is SGHTA and CDR2 FQGNSA. The CDR3, as DNA: TGTGCCAGCAGCTTCTCGATAGCGGGAGGGTACGAGCAGTACTTC. Protein: CASSFSIAGGYEQYF.

This clonotype was detected many times. In this CDR3 the conserved last residue, phenylalanine or tryptophan, is missing, so a read error is likely. The V and J genes are TRBV28 and TRBJ1-2; 8 bases are shared with TRBD1. Germline CDR1 and CDR2: MDHEN and SYDVKM. The CDR3 is made up of 14 amino acids. Losses at the gene ends were 6 bases for V and 7 bases for J; bases not matched to a gene: 10. Written as DNA, the CDR3 is TGTGCCAGCAGCTTCTGGACAGGGCACGTTGGCTACACCCTC. It is translated as CASSFWTGHVGYTL.

The gene calls are TRBV28 and TRBJ1-5; TRBD1 is a possible D gene (6 bases). Trimming took 3 bases from V and 1 from J, leaving 19 bases between them. Per germline, CDR1 MDHEN and CDR2 SYDVKM. The CDR3 runs 18 residues. The CDR3 nucleotides read TGTGCCAGCAGTTTCGGTCTGGGGGGGGCTTTAAGCAATCAGCCCCAGCATTTT. It encodes CASSFGLGGALSNQPQHF.

This chain uses TRBV6-1 with TRBJ2-2; D remains ambiguous. The CDR3 contains 13 residues. V was trimmed by 10 bases and J by 1 base, leaving 10 bases between them. CDR1 is MNHNS and CDR2 is SASEGT in the germline V gene. CDR3 sequence: CAMQGRNTGELFF. CDR3 coding DNA: TGTGCCATGCAAGGACGGAACACCGGGGAGCTGTTTTTT.

The CDR3 region is CASRPRGRNDGYTF. For the CDR3, the DNA is TGTGCCAGCAGACCCAGAGGCAGGAATGATGGCTACACCTTC. The chain carries TRBV6-1 and TRBJ1-2; D unclear. The V end was cut by 6 bases, the J end by 6 bases, with 17 bases between. Germline V lookup: CDR1 MNHNS, CDR2 SASEGT. The CDR3 is 14 residues long.

At least ten counts were recorded for this clonotype. This chain connects TRBV5-1 to TRBJ1-1; 8 bases line up with TRBD1. Germline V lookup: CDR1 SGHRS, CDR2 YFSETQ. J gave up 3 bases and V 0 bases, and 7 bases lay outside the gene matches. CDR3 length: 16 residues. This CDR3 reads CASSLEAGGAYTEAFF. The CDR3 nucleotides are TGCGCCAGCAGCTTGGAAGCAGGGGGCGCCTACACTGAAGCTTTCTTT. The full variable domain, rest sourced from reference TRBV5-1 and TRBJ1-1, is KAGVTQTPRYLIKTRGQQVTLSCSPISGHRSVSWYQQTPGQGLQFLFEYFSETQRNKGNFPGRFSGRQFSNSRSEMNVSTLELGDSALYLCASSLEAGGAYTEAFFGQGTRLTVV.

This clonotype was observed many times. The chain carries TRBV14 and TRBJ1-2; D uncertain. The CDR3 sequence is 15 residues long. V shed 4 bases and J shed 8 bases, with 20 bases lying between them. CDR1 SGHDN and CDR2 FVKESK come from the germline V gene. The CDR3 sequence: CASSLLDANVGGYTF. The CDR3 nucleotides read TGTGCCAGCAGCCTTTTGGACGCTAACGTTGGGGGCTACACCTTC.

V is TRBV7-2 and J is TRBJ2-4; 7 bases line up with TRBD1. The CDR3 length is 15 residues. The germline V gene encodes CDR1 SGHTA and CDR2 FQGNSA. With V trimmed by 3 bases and J by 5 bases, 7 bases remained unmatched. CDR3 DNA: TGTGCCAGCAGCTTCCGGGACAGACTTCAAAACATTCAGTACTTC. This encodes CASSFRDRLQNIQYF.

The table lists this clonotype with many counts. The V and J genes are TRBV27 and TRBJ2-7, with 7 bases lining up with TRBD1. Germline V lookup: CDR1 MNHEY, CDR2 SMNVEV (reference sequence). Trimming cost V 5 bases and J 3 bases; bases outside gene matches: 4. This CDR3 is built from 13 residues. The CDR3 reads CASSLGTVYEQYF. DNA of the CDR3: TGTGCCAGCAGTCTCGGGACAGTCTACGAGCAGTACTTC.

This clonotype has ten or more counts. The V call is TRBV19, the J call TRBJ1-5; TRBD1 might be the D (6 bases). The CDR3 is made up of 20 amino acids. Trimming shortened V by 3 bases and J by 0 bases, and 24 bases separated the two germline ends. Germline V gene lookup returns CDR1 LNHDA and CDR2 SQIVND (reference sequence). The chain's CDR3 is CASSIGRSGALSLSNQPQHF. CDR3 DNA sequence: TGTGCCAGTAGTATCGGGAGATCGGGGGCGTTATCTCTTAGCAATCAGCCCCAGCATTTT.

This clonotype occurred many times. The chain uses TRBV12-5 and TRBJ2-4; D may be TRBD1 (6 bases). Between the trimmed V and J ends, which lost 6 bases and 8 bases, there was a span of 20 bases. Germline V gives CDR1 LGHNT, CDR2 FRNRAP. This CDR3 contains 15 residues. The CDR3 nucleotides read TGTGCTAGTGGCGGACCTGACAGGCCTGAGGACATTCAGTACTTC. Amino acid sequence: CASGGPDRPEDIQYF.

To note about this clonotype: A much larger clone lies a single base off, so this may be a read error. Without the conserved terminal phenylalanine or tryptophan, this CDR3 likely stems from a read error. The J gene is TRBJ2-2, the V gene TRBV7-8; 9 nucleotides agree with TRBD2. The V gene's germline CDR1 is SGHVS and CDR2 FQNEAQ. CDR3 size: 15 residues. V was clipped by 5 bases and J by 3 bases; unmatched bases: 4. CDR3 sequence (DNA): TGTGCCAGCAGCCTTAGCGGGGGATACACCGGGGAGCTGTTTATT. Its protein is CASSLSGGYTGELFI.

This clonotype has ten or more counts. The CDR3 DNA is TGTGCCAGCAGCCCGCAGACCTACGAGCAGTACTTC. This translates into CASSPQTYEQYF. The V gene is TRBV11-2, the J gene TRBJ2-7; the D is unclear. V dropped 5 bases and J dropped 2 bases, with 7 bases sitting between them. CDR1 is SGHAT, CDR2 FQNNGV, per germline. The length of the CDR3 is 12 residues.

This clonotype was detected only a few times. This chain connects TRBV28 to TRBJ2-5; D possibly corresponds to TRBD2 (7 bases). The V end was cut by 6 bases, the J end by 4 bases, with 15 bases between. CDR1 is MDHEN and CDR2 is SYDVKM in the germline V gene. CDR3 size: 14 residues. Here the CDR3 DNA reads TGTGCCAGCAGCCAGCCGGGGGGCCCAGAGACCCAGTACTTC. This encodes CASSQPGGPETQYF.

This clonotype was seen repeatedly, ten times or more. This rearrangement joins TRBV20-1 to TRBJ2-7, with unresolved D. Germline values: CDR1 DFQATT, CDR2 SNEGSKA (reference sequence). The CDR3 has 15 residues. V lost 1 base, J lost 0 bases, and 13 bases lay in between. The CDR3 protein is CSARGGAPSSYEQYF. CDR3 in DNA: TGCAGTGCTAGAGGAGGAGCGCCAAGCTCCTACGAGCAGTACTTC.

This clonotype was detected many times. The rearrangement uses TRBV7-8 and TRBJ2-7, with D maybe TRBD1 (7 bases). Trimming took off 8 bases at V and 7 bases at J, with 27 bases between the two ends. The CDR3 spans 16 residues. Germline lookup yields CDR1 SGHVS and CDR2 FQNEAQ. Written as DNA, the CDR3 is TGTGCCAGCGGCCGCAATTGGGGACAGACACGGGGGGAGCAGTACTTC. It translates to CASGRNWGQTRGEQYF. The full variable domain, its missing parts supplied by reference TRBV7-8 and TRBJ2-7, is GAGVSQSPRYKVAKRGQDVALRCDPISGHVSLFWYQQALGQGPEFLTYFQNEAQLDKSGLPSDRFFAERPEGSVSTLKIQRTQQEDSAVYLCASGRNWGQTRGEQYFGPGTRLTVT.

This clonotype was seen many times. J is TRBJ2-5 and V is TRBV6-1; tentatively, D is TRBD1 (6 bases). This CDR3 is 13 amino acids long. Germline loops: CDR1 MNHNS, CDR2 SASEGT. V dropped 6 bases and J dropped 1 base, with 9 bases sitting between them. CDR3: CASSRTVQETQYF. CDR3 DNA: TGTGCCAGCAGCCGGACAGTCCAAGAGACCCAGTACTTC.

The rearrangement links TRBV20-1 to TRBJ2-7; TRBD2 matches 8 bases. The CDR3 runs to 17 residues. In germline, CDR1 is DFQATT, CDR2 SNEGSKA (reference sequence). Trimming removed 2 bases from V and 4 bases from J; junction bases left unmatched: 16. CDR3 DNA: TGCAGTGCTAGACACGTCCGCGCCGGGAGGGCCGTTTACGAGCAGTACTTC. Its protein product is CSARHVRAGRAVYEQYF.

This clonotype was counted ten times or more. The chain uses TRBV6-1 and TRBJ1-5, with TRBD1 matching over 8 bases. The CDR3 contains 14 residues. Germline V gene lookup returns CDR1 MNHNS and CDR2 SASEGT. V lost 6 bases, J lost 5 bases, and 6 bases stayed unmatched. The CDR3 DNA sequence: TGTGCCAGCAGAACGGGACAGGACGATCAGCCCCAGCATTTT. It encodes CASRTGQDDQPQHF.

With regard to this clonotype: At one boundary the junction diverges from the germline segment, which might be a read error. The chain combines TRBV11-1 with TRBJ1-1; no clear D gene. The germline V gene encodes CDR1 SGHAT and CDR2 FQDESV (reference sequence). This CDR3 spans 14 amino acids. CDR3 sequence (DNA): TGTGCCAGCAGCTTAGAAGCCAGTATCACTGAAGCTTCCTTT. Protein sequence: CASSLEASITEASF.

This rearrangement joins TRBV6-1 to TRBJ1-5; 9 nucleotides match TRBD1. V shed 3 bases, J shed 6 bases, and the junction held 3 bases outside the gene matches. This CDR3 has 14 amino acids. Per germline, CDR1 MNHNS and CDR2 SASEGT. This chain's CDR3 is CASSEGQGPQPQHF. CDR3 sequence (DNA): TGTGCCAGCAGTGAGGGACAGGGTCCTCAGCCCCAGCATTTT.

This clonotype was seen repeatedly, ten times or more. This chain joins TRBV5-1 and TRBJ2-2; the match to TRBD2 covers 7 bases. CDR3 size: 17 residues. CDR1 is SGHRS, CDR2 YFSETQ, per germline. V dropped 0 bases and J dropped 0; count of bases not matched to a gene: 5. The CDR3 DNA reads as TGCGCCAGCAGCTTGGGAAGGCTAGCGGCGAACACCGGGGAGCTGTTTTTT. Translated: CASSLGRLAANTGELFF.